A single sample is the source of the 27 T cell receptor beta chains below, sequenced in a study of technical replicates of blood from a handful of donors. Repertoires were generated with immunoSEQ multiplex PCR, while TCRdb's copy carries only in-frame clones and drops some. The data show approximately 99,000 clones, 95% seen once. The specimen was T cells isolated from PBMCs. Receptors originate from a human donor in good health.

This clone rates as medium-sized. The chain carries TRBV19 and TRBJ1-2, with 7 bases fitting TRBD1. The CDR3 loop spans 15 amino acids. J gave up 6 bases and V 3 bases, and 10 bases lay outside the gene matches. CDR1 and CDR2 (germline): LNHDA, SQIVND (reference sequence). The CDR3 is CASSMSDRSRHGYTF. The CDR3 region has the DNA TGTGCCAGTAGTATGTCGGACAGGAGTAGACATGGCTACACCTTC.

The chain carries TRBV6-5 and TRBJ2-1; D perhaps matches TRBD2 (5 bases). This CDR3 has 14 residues. V lost 3 bases, J lost 7 bases, and 13 bases lay in between. The germline V gene encodes CDR1 MNHEY and CDR2 SVGAGI. This CDR3 is CASSYEPSRNEQFF. The CDR3 DNA reads TGTGCCAGCAGTTATGAGCCTAGCCGGAATGAGCAGTTCTTC.

V gene TRBV5-1 combines with J gene TRBJ2-2; 9 bases are shared with TRBD1. V gave up 5 bases and J gave up 4 bases; unmatched junction bases: 6. In germline, CDR1 is SGHRS, CDR2 YFSETQ. The CDR3 has 15 amino acids. CDR3 sequence: CASSWDRVSTGELFF. DNA of the CDR3: TGCGCCAGCAGTTGGGACAGGGTGTCCACCGGGGAGCTGTTTTTT.

The rearrangement links TRBV18 to TRBJ2-1; TRBD2 matches at 12 bases. Germline loops: CDR1 KGHSH, CDR2 LQKENI. This CDR3 comprises 15 residues. With V trimmed by 4 bases and J by 9 bases, 7 bases remained unmatched. The CDR3: CASSLRLAGDVEQFF. In nucleotides, the CDR3 is TGTGCCAGCTCACTGCGACTAGCGGGAGATGTTGAGCAGTTCTTC.

The rearrangement uses TRBV4-1 and TRBJ1-2; the match to TRBD1 covers 7 bases. CDR3 size: 15 residues. Germline V gene sequence: CDR1 MGHRA, CDR2 YSYEKL. V gave up 0 bases and J gave up 4 bases; unmatched junction bases: 5. In DNA, the CDR3 is TGCGCCAGCAGCCAAGATCCCGGGACAGCCTATGGCTACACCTTC. Its protein is CASSQDPGTAYGYTF.

The count of this clone is one. The chain is built from TRBV6-1 and TRBJ2-3; D is perhaps TRBD2 (5 bases). The CDR3 is 15 residues long. Germline-derived CDR1 and CDR2 are MNHNS and SASEGT. V lost 5 bases and J 5 bases, leaving 17 bases between the germline ends. In nucleotides, the CDR3 is TGTGCCAGCAGTCCGGGAAGCCGGATTGGAGATACGCAGTATTTT. Residues: CASSPGSRIGDTQYF.

V gene TRBV5-5 combines with J gene TRBJ1-5; D not resolved. Trimming took 1 base from V and 2 from J, leaving 10 bases between them. CDR3 length equals 15 residues. The germline V gene encodes CDR1 SGHKS and CDR2 YYEKEE (reference sequence). CDR3 in amino acids: CASSLTDRRNQPQHF. The CDR3 DNA reads TGTGCCAGCAGCTTGACAGATCGCCGCAATCAGCCCCAGCATTTT.

This clone was picked up one time. This chain links TRBV5-5 with TRBJ2-7, with 8 bases fitting TRBD1. J lost 7 bases, V lost 4 bases, and 10 bases had no gene match. The CDR3 length is 14 residues. Germline V gene lookup returns CDR1 SGHKS and CDR2 YYEKEE (reference sequence). The CDR3 sequence is CASSRFTGGGEQYF. CDR3 sequence (DNA): TGTGCCAGCAGCCGGTTTACAGGGGGTGGTGAGCAGTACTTC.

This rearrangement joins TRBV7-6 to TRBJ2-1; 7 positions match TRBD2. Germline CDR1 SGHVS, CDR2 FNYEAQ. This CDR3 has 15 amino acids. J gave up 8 bases and V 1 base, and 8 bases lay outside the gene matches. The CDR3 DNA sequence: TGTGCCAGCAGCTTAGGGGGGGGGTCTAGGGATGAGCAGTTCTTC. Its protein product is CASSLGGGSRDEQFF. The full variable domain, completed using reference TRBV7-6 and TRBJ2-1, is GAGVSQSPRYKVTKRGQDVALRCDPISGHVSLYWYRQALGQGPEFLTYFNYEAQQDKSGLPNDRFSAERPEGSISTLTIQRTEQRDSAMYRCASSLGGGSRDEQFFGPGTRLTVL.

About this clone: Other DNA sequences in the sample encode the same CDR3. V and J are TRBV6-5 and TRBJ2-6; the match to TRBD1 covers 8 bases. Germline V gives CDR1 MNHEY, CDR2 SVGAGI. Germline trimming cut 9 bases from V and 4 bases from J; bases unmatched to any gene: 8. The CDR3 sequence is 15 residues long. CDR3 bases: TGTGCCAGTGAACAGACAGGGGCCGGGGCCAACGTCCTGACTTTC. Translation gives CASEQTGAGANVLTF.

This clone was seen a single time. This chain uses TRBV25-1 with TRBJ1-5; maybe TRBD1 (5 bases). V was pared by 7 bases and J by 2 bases, with 9 bases between. Looked up from germline, CDR1 is MGHDK and CDR2 is SYGVNS. The length of the CDR3 is 13 residues. The CDR3 bases are TGTGCCAGCAATCAAGGGGGCAATCAGCCCCAGCATTTT. Protein product: CASNQGGNQPQHF.

The V and J genes are TRBV7-9 and TRBJ2-7; 14 bases fit TRBD2. The CDR3 has 16 residues. Germline V gives CDR1 SEHNR, CDR2 FQNEAQ (reference sequence). V gave up 5 bases and J gave up 0 bases; unmatched junction bases: 3. CDR3: CASSGGTSGSSYEQYF. DNA for the CDR3: TGTGCCAGCAGCGGAGGGACTAGCGGGAGCTCCTACGAGCAGTACTTC.

The chain employs TRBV19 and TRBJ2-7; TRBD1 is a possible D gene (5 bases). Germline assignment: CDR1 LNHDA and CDR2 SQIVND (reference sequence). V was trimmed by 5 bases and J by 0 bases, leaving 14 bases between them. CDR3 length equals 15 residues. CDR3 nucleotides: TGTGCCAGTAGTCTCCAGGGCGGACGCTCCTACGAGCAGTACTTC. It codes for CASSLQGGRSYEQYF.

The rearrangement links TRBV6-4 to TRBJ2-4; tentative D call: TRBD1 (6 bases). The germline V gene encodes CDR1 MRHNA and CDR2 SNTAGT. Trimming removed 4 bases from V and 1 base from J, with 17 bases in between. The CDR3 sequence is 17 residues long. In nucleotides, the CDR3 is TGTGCCAGCAGTGCCGCCCTAGGGGGTCCTGCCAAAAACATTCAGTACTTC. This codes for CASSAALGGPAKNIQYF.

The chain employs TRBV27 and TRBJ1-1, with 9 nucleotides matching TRBD1. Germline-derived CDR1 and CDR2 are MNHEY and SMNVEV (reference sequence). This CDR3 spans 18 amino acids. The J segment lost 7 bases and the V segment lost 8 bases, leaving 23 bases of the junction unmatched. CDR3 bases: TGTGCCAGCTGGTCCGGGACAGGGTTTCTGCTCCTCCTCCTTGAAGCTTTCTTT. Protein product: CASWSGTGFLLLLLEAFF.

The chain is built from TRBV7-9 and TRBJ2-3; D ambiguous. Trimming shortened V by 5 bases and J by 4 bases, and 4 bases separated the two germline ends. Germline-derived CDR1 and CDR2 are SEHNR and FQNEAQ (reference sequence). CDR3 size: 11 residues. In DNA form, the CDR3 reads TGTGCCAGCAGCCTCTCAGATACGCAGTATTTT. This gives the protein CASSLSDTQYF.

The chain employs TRBV4-2 and TRBJ1-2; unclear D gene. The germline V gene encodes CDR1 LGHNA and CDR2 YNFKEQ. The CDR3 is 14 amino acids. V lost 0 bases, J lost 5 bases, and 10 bases lay in between. CDR3 bases: TGTGCCAGCAGCCAAGAAGGGAGTCGGTATGGCTACACCTTC. Protein product: CASSQEGSRYGYTF.

This clone has only one observation. V usage is TRBV7-8 and J usage is TRBJ1-1, with TRBD1 matching 9 bases. CDR3 length: 16 amino acids. The V segment lost 1 base and the J segment 3 bases; nucleotides outside the gene matches: 6. The germline gives CDR1 SGHVS, CDR2 FQNEAQ. CDR3 coding DNA: TGTGCCAGCAGCTTAGGGACCGGGACAGGGTACACTGAAGCTTTCTTT. It is translated as CASSLGTGTGYTEAFF. Supplemented by reference TRBV7-8 and TRBJ1-1, the full variable domain reads GAGVSQSPRYKVAKRGQDVALRCDPISGHVSLFWYQQALGQGPEFLTYFQNEAQLDKSGLPSDRFFAERPEGSVSTLKIQRTQQEDSAVYLCASSLGTGTGYTEAFFGQGTRLTVV.

This chain links TRBV30 with TRBJ2-3; 7 nucleotides match TRBD1. The CDR3 covers 16 residues. V was pared by 1 base and J by 5 bases, with 12 bases of the junction left unmatched. Germline CDR1 is GTSNPN and CDR2 is SVGIG (reference sequence). CDR3 region: CAWSGYQGVREDTQYF. In nucleotides, the CDR3 is TGTGCCTGGAGTGGCTACCAGGGGGTCCGGGAAGATACGCAGTATTTT.

The genes are TRBV6-1 and TRBJ1-4, with D maybe TRBD1 (5 bases). The CDR3 has 13 amino acids. Trimming left V 2 bases short and J 6 bases short, with 7 bases between. Germline CDR1 is MNHNS and CDR2 is SASEGT. CDR3 sequence: CASSEIGDEKLFF. The CDR3, as DNA: TGTGCCAGCAGTGAAATAGGGGATGAAAAACTGTTTTTT.

DNA of the CDR3: TGTGCCAGTAGTATTACGACTGGATCCTACAATGAGCAGTTCTTC. It specifies CASSITTGSYNEQFF. The chain links TRBV19 to TRBJ2-1, with D uncertain. The V and J ends lost 3 bases and 1 base respectively, with 10 bases between them. The V gene's germline CDR1 is LNHDA and CDR2 SQIVND (reference sequence). CDR3 length equals 15 residues.

The chain links TRBV19 to TRBJ1-2; the match to TRBD1 covers 9 bases. Germline assignment: CDR1 LNHDA and CDR2 SQIVND (reference sequence). V trimming: 1 base; J trimming: 2 bases; junction bases outside the gene matches: 2. The CDR3 sequence is 15 residues long. The CDR3 sequence is CASSIGGQGNYGYTF. The CDR3 DNA reads TGTGCCAGTAGTATAGGGGGACAGGGCAACTATGGCTACACCTTC.

The rearrangement joins TRBV27 to TRBJ2-1; maybe TRBD2 (6 bases). Germline V lookup: CDR1 MNHEY, CDR2 SMNVEV (reference sequence). Trimming removed 3 bases at V and 3 bases at J, with 21 bases between. The CDR3 loop spans 18 amino acids. CDR3 coding DNA: TGTGCCAGCAGTTTCGGGTCAATAGGAGGGGAGGTCTACAATGAGCAGTTCTTC. This codes for CASSFGSIGGEVYNEQFF.

This clone came up once. The genes are TRBV5-1 and TRBJ2-7; the D is unclear. Germline V gene data show CDR1 as SGHRS and CDR2 as YFSETQ. V was trimmed by 6 bases and J by 2 bases, leaving 18 bases between them. The CDR3 extends over 15 amino acids. CDR3 amino acids: CASTPTPVQTYEQYF. The CDR3 DNA follows: TGCGCCAGCACGCCGACCCCTGTACAGACCTACGAGCAGTACTTC.

The chain is built from TRBV19 and TRBJ2-7, with 9 nucleotides matching TRBD1. The CDR3 consists of 15 residues. Germline V gives CDR1 LNHDA, CDR2 SQIVND (reference sequence). With V trimmed by 4 bases and J by 4 bases, 8 bases remained unmatched. The CDR3 coding sequence is TGTGCCAGTAGTAGGCCGGGACAGGGACTTTACGAGCAGTACTTC. It encodes CASSRPGQGLYEQYF.

The J gene is TRBJ1-5, the V gene TRBV7-9; TRBD1 is a possible D gene (5 bases). Per germline, CDR1 SEHNR and CDR2 FQNEAQ (reference sequence). The CDR3 extends over 15 amino acids. Trimming removed 0 bases at V and 6 bases at J, with 12 bases between. The CDR3 loop is CASSLADSNVQPQHF. The CDR3 DNA reads as TGTGCCAGCAGCTTAGCTGACAGCAACGTTCAGCCCCAGCATTTT.

V and J are TRBV19 and TRBJ2-5; the match to TRBD2 covers 8 bases. V dropped 4 bases and J dropped 4; count of bases not matched to a gene: 5. This CDR3 has 14 amino acids. Per the germline V gene, CDR1 is LNHDA and CDR2 is SQIVND (reference sequence). CDR3 sequence: CASSTRLAGETQYF. The CDR3 DNA sequence: TGTGCCAGTAGTACACGGCTAGCGGGAGAGACCCAGTACTTC.